The sample holds a few counts of the clone carrying this T cell receptor (beta chain). Antigen: not known. The sample is drawn from a study of graft-versus-host responses after intestinal transplantation. As for the study in general: Grafts were multivisceral, liver-intestinal, or isolated intestinal. Findings and limits, study-wide: Some GvH clones appeared in ileal mucosa or blood before recipient bone marrow.

The assay was immunoSEQ multiplex PCR, and TCRdb's table has in-frame clones only and misses some. The profile shows about 40,000 clones, approximately 89% of them singletons. Sequencing used PBMCs, obtained roughly 270 days after transplant. This receptor was taken from a human patient who received an intestinal transplant, so some T cells may come from the graft donor.

In DNA form, the CDR3 reads TGTGCCAGCAGCCAAAGGGGGGGCGCGTACACCGGGGAGCTGTTTTTT. Translating it yields CASSQRGGAYTGELFF. V usage is TRBV7-9 and J usage is TRBJ2-2, with D perhaps TRBD2 (7 bases). The CDR3 is 16 residues long. V was trimmed by 5 bases and J by 3 bases, leaving 16 bases between them. Germline V gene lookup returns CDR1 SEHNR and CDR2 FQNEAQ (reference sequence).